Each of the 21 T cell receptor beta chains below was sequenced from the same sample in a study of blood T cell repertoires in COVID-19. This table comes from immunoSEQ multiplex PCR, and its TCRdb copy is limited to in-frame clones, with some not included. This table holds around 380,000 clones, around 87% found once. Sequences were obtained from PBMCs or T cells enriched from blood (not recorded which). The source of these receptors is a young man who had recovered from COVID-19.

CDR3 DNA: TGTGCCAGCAGCCCCGGGGGGGTGCTTGGCTACACCTTC. Residues: CASSPGGVLGYTF. The chain combines TRBV3-1 (or the pseudogene TRBV3-2) with TRBJ1-2; TRBD1 is a possible D gene (5 bases). Trimming cost V 4 bases and J 7 bases, with 13 bases left between them. CDR3 length: 13 residues. Germline CDR1 LGHDT, CDR2 YNNKEL (reference sequence).

This clone was observed once. V and J are TRBV10-3 and TRBJ2-4; TRBD1 matches 9 bases. CDR1 and CDR2 from the germline V gene are ENHRY and SYGVKD. V shed 6 bases and J 3 bases; nucleotides not matched to a gene: 15. The CDR3 is 18 amino acids. The CDR3 DNA sequence: TGTGCCATCAGGCCCGGGACAGGGTTCGGCAGGGGCAAAAACATTCAGTACTTC. Protein: CAIRPGTGFGRGKNIQYF.

The rearrangement uses TRBV19 and TRBJ1-3; D uncertain. Trimming removed 5 bases at V and 0 bases at J, with 5 bases between. The CDR3 has 13 residues. From germline, CDR1 is LNHDA and CDR2 SQIVND (reference sequence). CDR3 coding DNA: TGTGCCAGTAGTGACAACTCTGGAAACACCATATATTTT. Amino acids: CASSDNSGNTIYF.

The genes are TRBV6-5 and TRBJ2-2; D is uncertain. This CDR3 contains 15 residues. V was trimmed by 2 bases and J by 2 bases, leaving 9 bases between them. Germline V gene data show CDR1 as MNHEY and CDR2 as SVGAGI. Here the CDR3 reads CASSYNILNTGELFF. The CDR3 DNA reads as TGTGCCAGCAGTTACAACATTTTAAACACCGGGGAGCTGTTTTTT.

J is TRBJ2-1 and V is TRBV7-2; D ambiguous. This CDR3 spans 13 amino acids. The germline V gene encodes CDR1 SGHTA and CDR2 FQGNSA. Trimming removed 3 bases at V and 3 bases at J, with 6 bases between. The chain's CDR3 is CASSFVGYNEQFF. CDR3 nucleotides: TGTGCCAGCAGCTTTGTCGGCTACAATGAGCAGTTCTTC.

The chain has TRBV2 and TRBJ1-1; no definite D call. Germline CDR1 reads SNHLY; CDR2 reads FYNNEI. The length of the CDR3 is 14 residues. V shed 4 bases and J shed 0 bases, with 9 bases lying between them. CDR3 protein: CASSVSAVNTEAFF. CDR3 DNA: TGTGCCAGCAGTGTCAGTGCAGTGAACACTGAAGCTTTCTTT.

CDR3 in DNA: TGCGCCAGCAGCCCCCATTTCGGGGTTCGCACTGAAGCTTTCTTT. Translating it yields CASSPHFGVRTEAFF. The chain carries TRBV4-1 and TRBJ1-1; D gene unclear. V gave up 4 bases and J gave up 4 bases, with 16 bases separating them. CDR3 length: 15 amino acids. Germline values: CDR1 MGHRA, CDR2 YSYEKL.

Note on this clone: Lacking the conserved final phenylalanine or tryptophan, this CDR3 likely reflects a read error. This rearrangement joins TRBV27 to TRBJ1-2, with 7 bases that match TRBD1. V was clipped by 3 bases and J by 7 bases; unmatched bases: 5. Germline V CDR1 and CDR2: MNHEY, SMNVEV (reference sequence). The CDR3 runs 13 residues. CDR3 coding DNA: TGTGCCAGCAGTTTTGGCCAGGGGGGTGGCTACACCCTC. This gives the protein CASSFGQGGGYTL.

The chain links TRBV5-4 to TRBJ2-4; D may be TRBD1 (6 bases). The V gene lost 0 bases and the J gene lost 0 bases, with 13 bases spanning the gap. Germline CDR1 and CDR2: SGHNT and YYREEE (reference sequence). There are 17 residues in the CDR3. The CDR3 loop is CASSLDLQGQAKNIQYF. The DNA of the CDR3 is TGTGCCAGCAGCTTGGACCTACAGGGCCAAGCCAAAAACATTCAGTACTTC.

The chain combines TRBV3-1 (or the pseudogene TRBV3-2) with TRBJ2-5; D possibly corresponds to TRBD1 (5 bases). The CDR3 sequence is 14 residues long. The V end was cut by 1 base, the J end by 2 bases, with 8 bases between. Germline lookup yields CDR1 LGHDT and CDR2 YNNKEL (reference sequence). CDR3 in amino acids: CASSQGGRQETQYF. DNA of the CDR3: TGTGCCAGCAGCCAAGGGGGCAGACAAGAGACCCAGTACTTC.

V and J are TRBV2 and TRBJ2-7, with D possibly matching TRBD2 (6 bases). The CDR3 consists of 11 residues. Per germline, CDR1 SNHLY and CDR2 FYNNEI. Trimming cost V 6 bases and J 5 bases, with 8 bases left between them. CDR3 protein: CASSRRDEQYF. The CDR3 DNA reads TGTGCCAGCAGCCGGAGGGACGAGCAGTACTTC. The variable domain in full, with the rest retrieved from reference TRBV2 and TRBJ2-7, is EPEVTQTPSHQVTQMGQEVILRCVPISNHLYFYWYRQILGQKVEFLVSFYNNEISEKSEIFDDQFSVERPDGSNFTLKIRSTKLEDSAMYFCASSRRDEQYFGPGTRLTVT.

This sequence joins TRBV6-6 and TRBJ2-7; D is undetermined. Trimming pared 5 bases from V and 4 bases from J, leaving 9 bases between. CDR3 length equals 12 residues. The germline V gene encodes CDR1 MNHNY and CDR2 SVGAGI (reference sequence). Written as DNA, the CDR3 is TGTGCCAGCAGTCCCACAGATTACGAGCAGTACTTC. Its translation is CASSPTDYEQYF.

This clone appeared a single time. V is TRBV9 and J is TRBJ1-6, with 7 positions matching TRBD1. J lost 7 bases, V lost 2 bases, and 21 bases had no gene match. CDR1 and CDR2 from the germline V gene are SGDLS and YYNGEE. CDR3 length: 20 residues. CDR3 region: CASSVTASSSNRGRNSPLHF. The CDR3 DNA is TGTGCCAGCAGCGTGACCGCGAGTTCGTCGAACAGGGGAAGAAATTCACCCCTCCACTTT.

This chain links TRBV5-1 with TRBJ2-1, with a possible D match to TRBD1 (5 bases). Trimming shortened V by 4 bases and J by 1 base, and 9 bases separated the two germline ends. The CDR3 runs 14 residues. Germline V gene lookup returns CDR1 SGHRS and CDR2 YFSETQ. CDR3 region: CASSQGKSYNEQFF. For the CDR3, the DNA is TGCGCCAGCAGCCAGGGAAAGTCCTACAATGAGCAGTTCTTC.

This rearrangement joins TRBV14 to TRBJ1-4; D uncertain. The CDR3 contains 15 residues. Germline CDR1 and CDR2: SGHDN and FVKESK. V was trimmed by 1 base and J by 4 bases, leaving 10 bases between them. As DNA, the CDR3 is TGTGCCAGCAGCCAAGGGGCGACGGATAATGAAAAACTGTTTTTT. Residues: CASSQGATDNEKLFF.

In this sample, this clone turned up once. The CDR3 spells CAWQGNKRYTF. The CDR3 nucleotides read TGTGCCTGGCAGGGGAATAAACGCTACACCTTC. The rearrangement links TRBV30 to TRBJ1-2; possible D gene TRBD1, 6 bases. The CDR3 is 11 residues long. Looked up from germline, CDR1 is GTSNPN and CDR2 is SVGIG (reference sequence). V lost 5 bases to trimming and J lost 9 bases, with 13 bases between them.

V gene TRBV7-9 combines with J gene TRBJ1-2, with 8 bases lining up with TRBD1. Germline V CDR1 and CDR2: SEHNR, FQNEAQ (reference sequence). V lost 0 bases, J lost 8 bases, and 17 bases stayed unmatched. The CDR3 is 18 residues long. CDR3 in DNA: TGTGCCAGCAGCTTAGCGCGGACAGGGAGAGTCGTTGAGTTCGGCTACACCTTC. Translating gives CASSLARTGRVVEFGYTF.

The chain uses TRBV4-3 and TRBJ2-1, with 7 bases lining up with TRBD2. The germline gives CDR1 LGHNA, CDR2 YSLEER. V was clipped by 3 bases and J by 7 bases; unmatched bases: 6. This CDR3 is 14 amino acids long. As DNA, the CDR3 is TGCGCCAGCAGCCAGGGGGGGGTTGGGAATGAGCAGTTCTTC. Translated, it gives CASSQGGVGNEQFF.

Here the CDR3 reads CSVRGRLNTEAFF. CDR3 DNA sequence: TGCAGCGTTAGGGGGCGGTTGAACACTGAAGCTTTCTTT. The V and J genes are TRBV29-1 and TRBJ1-1, with 7 bases fitting TRBD1. The germline V gene has CDR1 SQVTM and CDR2 ANQGSEA. The J segment lost 0 bases and the V segment lost 5 bases, leaving 3 bases of the junction unmatched. There are 13 residues in the CDR3.

The chain employs TRBV7-2 and TRBJ2-3; 11 bases fit TRBD2. CDR1 and CDR2 from the germline V gene are SGHTA and FQGNSA. The CDR3 contains 16 residues. V lost 4 bases and J lost 3; bases outside the gene matches: 6. For the CDR3, the DNA is TGTGCCAGCAGCTCCGATAGCGGGGGGGGTACAGATACGCAGTATTTT. Translating gives CASSSDSGGGTDTQYF.

The J gene is TRBJ1-1, the V gene TRBV24-1; no clear D. The germline gives CDR1 KGHDR, CDR2 SFDVKD. V shed 4 bases and J shed 4 bases, with 15 bases lying between them. This CDR3 spans 15 amino acids. The CDR3 loop reads CATSDLGSGSTEAFF. The DNA of the CDR3 is TGTGCCACCAGTGACCTAGGGAGCGGGAGCACTGAAGCTTTCTTT.